This note documents a single T cell receptor beta chain sequence. Antigen unknown. This sample is drawn from a study of vaccination effects on CD4 cells after COVID-19. General study points: In healthy vaccinees, only 1 of 255 vaccine-induced clones cross-reacted with common cold coronaviruses.

Assay used: immunoSEQ multiplex PCR; TCRdb lists only in-frame clones, some missing. The sample records approximately 54,000 clones, 75% to 90% being singletons. Germline assignment: CDR1 KGHSH and CDR2 LQKENI. V lost 3 bases and J lost 5, with 17 bases in between. The CDR3 sequence is 16 residues long. The ViraFEST assay expanded antigen-specific CD4+ T cells with viral peptide pools before sequencing. At the end of 10 days of culture, CD4+ T cells were isolated. All vaccine recipients tested negative for nucleocapsid antibodies and had never contracted SARS-CoV-2 infection. Peptides at roughly 10 ug/ml and IL-2 at 9.5 to 10 IU/ml were added to two million PBMC per well. Cultures had half their medium replaced with IL-2 medium on days 3 and 7.

The chain carries TRBV18 and TRBJ2-1; a weak D match, TRBD1 (5 bases). The material was CD4+ T cells from PBMCs cultured with HCoV-229E spike peptides, obtained before COVID-19 vaccination. This receptor was taken from a human donor who received a COVID-19 vaccine. CDR3 sequence: CASSPRRQPGNNEQFF. DNA of the CDR3: TGTGCCAGCTCACCTCGACGACAGCCCGGCAACAATGAGCAGTTCTTC.